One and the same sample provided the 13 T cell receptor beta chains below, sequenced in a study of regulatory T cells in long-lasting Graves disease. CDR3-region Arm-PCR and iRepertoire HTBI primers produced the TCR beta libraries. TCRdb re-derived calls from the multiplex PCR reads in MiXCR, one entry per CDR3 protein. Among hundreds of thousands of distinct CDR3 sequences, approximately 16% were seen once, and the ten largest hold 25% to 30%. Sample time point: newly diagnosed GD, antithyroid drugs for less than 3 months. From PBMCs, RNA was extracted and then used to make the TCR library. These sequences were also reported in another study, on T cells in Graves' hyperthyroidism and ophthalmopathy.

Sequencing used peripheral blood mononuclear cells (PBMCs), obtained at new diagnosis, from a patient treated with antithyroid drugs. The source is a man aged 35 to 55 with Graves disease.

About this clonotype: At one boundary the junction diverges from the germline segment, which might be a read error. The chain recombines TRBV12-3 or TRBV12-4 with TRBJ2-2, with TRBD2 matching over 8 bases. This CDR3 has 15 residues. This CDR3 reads CASRLALADTGELFF. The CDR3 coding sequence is TGTGCCAGCAGATTAGCACTAGCGGACACCGGGGAGCTGTTTTTT.

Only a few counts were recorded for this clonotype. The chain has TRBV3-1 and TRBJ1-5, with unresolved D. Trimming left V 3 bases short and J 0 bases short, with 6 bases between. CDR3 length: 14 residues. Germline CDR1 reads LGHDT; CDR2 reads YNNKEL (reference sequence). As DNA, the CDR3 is TGTGCCAGCAGCCAGGCAGATAGCAATCAGCCCCAGCATTTT. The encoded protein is CASSQADSNQPQHF.

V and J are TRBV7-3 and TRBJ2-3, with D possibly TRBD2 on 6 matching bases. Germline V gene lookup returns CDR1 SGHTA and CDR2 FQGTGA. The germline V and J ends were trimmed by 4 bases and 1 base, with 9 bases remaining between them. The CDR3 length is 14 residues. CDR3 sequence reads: CASSYGGRTDTQYF. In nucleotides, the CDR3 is TGTGCCAGCAGCTACGGGGGTCGCACAGATACGCAGTATTTT.

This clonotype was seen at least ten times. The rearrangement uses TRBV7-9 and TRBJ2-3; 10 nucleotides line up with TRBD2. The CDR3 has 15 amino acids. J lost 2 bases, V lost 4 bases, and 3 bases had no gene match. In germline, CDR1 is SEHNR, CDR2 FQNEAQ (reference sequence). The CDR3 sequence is CASSSGLADTDTQYF. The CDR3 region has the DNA TGTGCCAGCAGCTCTGGACTAGCGGACACAGATACGCAGTATTTT.

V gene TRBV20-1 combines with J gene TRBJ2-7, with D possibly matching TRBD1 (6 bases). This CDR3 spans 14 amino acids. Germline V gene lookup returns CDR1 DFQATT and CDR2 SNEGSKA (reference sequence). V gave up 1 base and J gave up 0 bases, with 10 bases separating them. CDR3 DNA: TGCAGTGCTAGAGGAACAGGGATCTCCTACGAGCAGTACTTC. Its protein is CSARGTGISYEQYF.

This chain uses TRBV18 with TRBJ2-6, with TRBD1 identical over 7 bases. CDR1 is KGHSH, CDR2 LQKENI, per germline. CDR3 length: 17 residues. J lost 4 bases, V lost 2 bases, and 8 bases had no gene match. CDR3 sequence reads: CASSPVTGRSGANVLTF. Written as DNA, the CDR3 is TGTGCCAGCTCACCAGTGACAGGGCGTTCCGGGGCCAACGTCCTGACTTTC. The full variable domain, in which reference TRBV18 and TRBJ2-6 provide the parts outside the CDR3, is NAGVMQNPRHLVRRRGQEARLRCSPMKGHSHVYWYRQLPEEGLKFMVYLQKENIIDESGMPKERFSAEFPKEGPSILRIQQVVRGDSAAYFCASSPVTGRSGANVLTFGAGSRLTVL.

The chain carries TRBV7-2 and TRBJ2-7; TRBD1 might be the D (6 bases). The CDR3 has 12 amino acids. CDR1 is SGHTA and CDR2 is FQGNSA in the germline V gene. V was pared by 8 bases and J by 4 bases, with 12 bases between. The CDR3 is CASGNQGYEQYF. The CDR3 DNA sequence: TGTGCCAGCGGGAACCAGGGGTACGAGCAGTACTTC.

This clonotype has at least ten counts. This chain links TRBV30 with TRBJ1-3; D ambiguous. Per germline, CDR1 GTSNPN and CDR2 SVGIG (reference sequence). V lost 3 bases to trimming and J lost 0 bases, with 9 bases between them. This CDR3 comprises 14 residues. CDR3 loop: CAWSAKSSGNTIYF. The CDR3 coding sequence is TGTGCCTGGAGCGCGAAGTCCTCTGGAAACACCATATATTTT.

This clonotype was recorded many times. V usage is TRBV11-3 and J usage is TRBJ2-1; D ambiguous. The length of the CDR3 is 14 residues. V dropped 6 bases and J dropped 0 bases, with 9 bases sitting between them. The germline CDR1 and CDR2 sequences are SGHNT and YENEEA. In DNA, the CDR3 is TGTGCCAGCAGTGGGCGTAGCTCCTACAATGAGCAGTTCTTC. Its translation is CASSGRSSYNEQFF.

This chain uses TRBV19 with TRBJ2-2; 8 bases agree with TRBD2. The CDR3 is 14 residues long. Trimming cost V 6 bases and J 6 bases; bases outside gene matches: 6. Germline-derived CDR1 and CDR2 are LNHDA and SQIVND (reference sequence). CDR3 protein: CASRAGAWAGELFF. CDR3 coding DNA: TGTGCCAGTAGAGCGGGGGCCTGGGCCGGGGAGCTGTTTTTT. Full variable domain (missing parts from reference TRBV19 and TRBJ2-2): DGGITQSPKYLFRKEGQNVTLSCEQNLNHDAMYWYRQDPGQGLRLIYYSQIVNDFQKGDIAEGYSVSREKKESFPLTVTSAQKNPTAFYLCASRAGAWAGELFFGEGSRLTVL.

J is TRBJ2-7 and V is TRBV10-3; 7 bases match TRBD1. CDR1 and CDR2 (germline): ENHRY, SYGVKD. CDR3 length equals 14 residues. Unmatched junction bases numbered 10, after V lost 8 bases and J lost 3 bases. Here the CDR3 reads CAIATTGRNYEQYF. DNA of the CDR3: TGTGCCATCGCTACGACAGGGAGAAACTACGAGCAGTACTTC.

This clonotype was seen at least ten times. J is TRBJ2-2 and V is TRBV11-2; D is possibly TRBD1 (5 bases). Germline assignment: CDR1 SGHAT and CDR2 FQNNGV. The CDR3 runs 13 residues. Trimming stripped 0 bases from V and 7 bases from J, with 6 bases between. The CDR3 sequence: CASSLERGGELFF. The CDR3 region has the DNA TGTGCCAGCAGCTTAGAAAGGGGCGGGGAGCTGTTTTTT.

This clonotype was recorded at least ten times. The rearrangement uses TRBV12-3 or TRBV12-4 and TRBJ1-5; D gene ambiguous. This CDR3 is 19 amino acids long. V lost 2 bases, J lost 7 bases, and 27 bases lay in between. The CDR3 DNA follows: TGTGCCAGCAGTTTATTTTCTTTTTCGGGCCTCAAACGGTACCAGCCCCAGCATTTT. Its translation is CASSLFSFSGLKRYQPQHF.